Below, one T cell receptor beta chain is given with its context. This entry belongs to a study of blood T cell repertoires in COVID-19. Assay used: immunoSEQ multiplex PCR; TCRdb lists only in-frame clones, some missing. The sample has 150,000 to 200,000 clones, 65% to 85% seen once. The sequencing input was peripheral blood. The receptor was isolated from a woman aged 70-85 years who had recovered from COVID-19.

The CDR3: CASSAQRGGSSYEQYF. The CDR3 DNA reads as TGCGCCAGCAGCGCCCAGCGGGGGGGGAGCTCCTACGAGCAGTACTTC. The chain uses TRBV5-1 and TRBJ2-7; 10 bases fit TRBD2. V trimming: 4 bases; J trimming: 0 bases; junction bases outside the gene matches: 7. Germline CDR1 is SGHRS and CDR2 is YFSETQ. The CDR3 has 16 residues.